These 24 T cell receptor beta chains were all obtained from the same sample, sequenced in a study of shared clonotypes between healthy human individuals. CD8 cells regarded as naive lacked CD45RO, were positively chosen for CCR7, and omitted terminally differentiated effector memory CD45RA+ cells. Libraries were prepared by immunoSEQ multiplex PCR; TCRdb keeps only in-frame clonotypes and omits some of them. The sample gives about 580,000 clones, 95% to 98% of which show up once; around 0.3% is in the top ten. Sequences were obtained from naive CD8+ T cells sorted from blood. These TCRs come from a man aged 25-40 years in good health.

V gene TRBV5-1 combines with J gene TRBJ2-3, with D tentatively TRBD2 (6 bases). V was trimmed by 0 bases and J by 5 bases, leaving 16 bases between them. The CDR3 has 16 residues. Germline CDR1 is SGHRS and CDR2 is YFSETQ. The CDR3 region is CASSLEEGEVRDTQYF. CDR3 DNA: TGCGCCAGCAGCTTGGAGGAGGGAGAAGTTAGAGATACGCAGTATTTT.

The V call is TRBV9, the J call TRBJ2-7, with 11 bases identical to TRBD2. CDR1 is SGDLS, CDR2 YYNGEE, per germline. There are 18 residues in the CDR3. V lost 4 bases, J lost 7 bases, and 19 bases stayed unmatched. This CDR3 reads CASSPQPGLAVRLGEQYF. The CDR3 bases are TGTGCCAGCAGCCCTCAACCGGGACTAGCGGTTCGTCTGGGGGAGCAGTACTTC.

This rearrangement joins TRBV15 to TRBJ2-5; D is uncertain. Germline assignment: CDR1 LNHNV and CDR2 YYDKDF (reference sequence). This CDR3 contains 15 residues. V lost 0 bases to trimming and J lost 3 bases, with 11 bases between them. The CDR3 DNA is TGTGCCACCAGCAGAGAAGGAACCCATAAAGAGACCCAGTACTTC. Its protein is CATSREGTHKETQYF.

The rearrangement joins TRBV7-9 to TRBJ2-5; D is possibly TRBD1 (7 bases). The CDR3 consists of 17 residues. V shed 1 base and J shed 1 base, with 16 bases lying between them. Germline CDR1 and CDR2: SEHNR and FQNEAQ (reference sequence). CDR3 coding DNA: TGTGCCAGCAGCTTAGTCAGGGGCCAGGGGGGCCAAGAGACCCAGTACTTC. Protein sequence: CASSLVRGQGGQETQYF.

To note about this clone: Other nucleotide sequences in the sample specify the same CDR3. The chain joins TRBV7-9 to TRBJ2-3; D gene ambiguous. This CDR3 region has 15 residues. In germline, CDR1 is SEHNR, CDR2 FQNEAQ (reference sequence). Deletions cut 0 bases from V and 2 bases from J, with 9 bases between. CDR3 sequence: CASSLARTSTDTQYF. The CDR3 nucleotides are TGTGCCAGCAGCTTAGCGCGGACGTCCACAGATACGCAGTATTTT.

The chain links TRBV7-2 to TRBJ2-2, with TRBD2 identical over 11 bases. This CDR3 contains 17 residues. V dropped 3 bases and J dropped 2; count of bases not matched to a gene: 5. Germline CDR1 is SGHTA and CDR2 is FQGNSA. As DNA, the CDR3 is TGTGCCAGCAGCTTGACGACTAGCGGGGCTAACACCGGGGAGCTGTTTTTT. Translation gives CASSLTTSGANTGELFF. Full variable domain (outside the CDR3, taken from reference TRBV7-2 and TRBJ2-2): GAGVSQSPSNKVTEKGKDVELRCDPISGHTALYWYRQSLGQGLEFLIYFQGNSAPDKSGLPSDRFSAERTGGSVSTLTIQRTQQEDSAVYLCASSLTTSGANTGELFFGEGSRLTVL.

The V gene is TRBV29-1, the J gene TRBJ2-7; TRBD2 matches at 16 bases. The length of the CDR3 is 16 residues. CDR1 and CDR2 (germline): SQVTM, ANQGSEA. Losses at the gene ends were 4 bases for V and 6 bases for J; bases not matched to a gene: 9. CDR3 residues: CSVGGLAGGPSSEQYF. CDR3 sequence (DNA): TGCAGCGTTGGGGGACTAGCGGGAGGGCCATCTTCCGAGCAGTACTTC.

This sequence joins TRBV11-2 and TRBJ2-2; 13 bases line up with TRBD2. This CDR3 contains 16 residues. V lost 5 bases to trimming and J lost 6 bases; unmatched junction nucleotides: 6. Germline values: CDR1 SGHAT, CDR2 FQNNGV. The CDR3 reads CASSPIGTSGAGELFF. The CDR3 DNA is TGTGCCAGCAGCCCTATTGGGACTAGCGGGGCCGGGGAGCTGTTTTTT.

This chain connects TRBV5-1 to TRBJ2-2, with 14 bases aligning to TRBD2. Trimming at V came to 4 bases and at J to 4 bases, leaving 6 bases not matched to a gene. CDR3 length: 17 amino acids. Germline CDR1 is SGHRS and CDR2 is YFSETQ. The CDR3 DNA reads TGCGCCAGCAGCCCGGGACTAGCGGGAGAAGTCACCGGGGAGCTGTTTTTT. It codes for CASSPGLAGEVTGELFF.

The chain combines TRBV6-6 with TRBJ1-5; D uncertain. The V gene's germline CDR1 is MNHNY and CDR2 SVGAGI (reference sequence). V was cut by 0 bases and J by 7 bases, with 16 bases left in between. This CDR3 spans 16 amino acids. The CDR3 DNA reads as TGTGCCAGCAGTTACTCCCTTGAGGGCGCGGGGCAGCCCCAGCATTTT. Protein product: CASSYSLEGAGQPQHF.

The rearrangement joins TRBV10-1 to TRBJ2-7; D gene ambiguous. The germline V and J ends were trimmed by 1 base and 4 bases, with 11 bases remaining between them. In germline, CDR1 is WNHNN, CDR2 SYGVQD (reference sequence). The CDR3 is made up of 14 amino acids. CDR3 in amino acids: CASSEYPAGYEQYF. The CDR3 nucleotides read TGCGCCAGCAGTGAGTATCCGGCAGGTTACGAGCAGTACTTC.

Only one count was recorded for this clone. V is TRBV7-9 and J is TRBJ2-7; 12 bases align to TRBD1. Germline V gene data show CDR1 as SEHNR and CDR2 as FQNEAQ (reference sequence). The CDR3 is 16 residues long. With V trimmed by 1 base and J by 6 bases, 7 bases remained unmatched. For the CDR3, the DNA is TGTGCCAGCAGCTTAGAGGGACAGGGGGCGACCCGCGAGCAGTACTTC. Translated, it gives CASSLEGQGATREQYF.

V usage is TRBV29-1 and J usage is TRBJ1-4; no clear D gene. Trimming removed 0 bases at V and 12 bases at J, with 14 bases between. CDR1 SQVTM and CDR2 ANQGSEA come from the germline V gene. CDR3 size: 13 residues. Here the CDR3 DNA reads TGCAGCGTTGAAGACTTCGACAAGGAAGAACTGTTTTTT. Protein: CSVEDFDKEELFF.

CDR3 bases: TGTGCCAGCAGCTTGGATATCGGGACAGGGACCTACGAGCAGTACTTC. Translation: CASSLDIGTGTYEQYF. The chain carries TRBV5-5 and TRBJ2-7, with 9 bases identical to TRBD1. Looked up from germline, CDR1 is SGHKS and CDR2 is YYEKEE (reference sequence). CDR3 length: 16 amino acids. The trim removed 0 bases at V and 2 bases at J, leaving 6 bases unmatched.

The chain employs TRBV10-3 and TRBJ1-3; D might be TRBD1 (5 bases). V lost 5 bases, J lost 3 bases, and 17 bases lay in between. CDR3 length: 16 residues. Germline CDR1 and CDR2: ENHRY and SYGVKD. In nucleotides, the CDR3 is TGTGCCATCAGTCCCCTCCAGGGTATTTTTGGAAACACCATATATTTT. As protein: CAISPLQGIFGNTIYF.

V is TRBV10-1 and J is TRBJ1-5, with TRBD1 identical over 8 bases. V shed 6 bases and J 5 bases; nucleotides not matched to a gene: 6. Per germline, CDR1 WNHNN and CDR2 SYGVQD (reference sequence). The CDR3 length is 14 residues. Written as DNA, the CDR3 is TGCGCCAGCAGGAAGGGACAGGAGGATCAGCCCCAGCATTTT. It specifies CASRKGQEDQPQHF.

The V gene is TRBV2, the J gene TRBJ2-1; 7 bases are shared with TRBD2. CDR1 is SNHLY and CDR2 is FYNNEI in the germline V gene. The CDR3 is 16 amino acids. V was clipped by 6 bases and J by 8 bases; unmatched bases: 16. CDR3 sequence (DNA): TGTGCCAGCAGGAACGCTTTGGGGGAGGGCCCTGATGAGCAGTTCTTC. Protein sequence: CASRNALGEGPDEQFF. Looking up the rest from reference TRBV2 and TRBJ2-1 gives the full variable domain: EPEVTQTPSHQVTQMGQEVILRCVPISNHLYFYWYRQILGQKVEFLVSFYNNEISEKSEIFDDQFSVERPDGSNFTLKIRSTKLEDSAMYFCASRNALGEGPDEQFFGPGTRLTVL.

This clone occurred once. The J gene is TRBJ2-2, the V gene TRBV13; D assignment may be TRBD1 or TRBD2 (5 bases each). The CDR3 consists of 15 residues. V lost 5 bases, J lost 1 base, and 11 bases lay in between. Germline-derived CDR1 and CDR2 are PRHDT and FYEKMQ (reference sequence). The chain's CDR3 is CASSHGTENTGELFF. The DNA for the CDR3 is TGTGCCAGCAGCCATGGGACGGAGAACACCGGGGAGCTGTTTTTT.

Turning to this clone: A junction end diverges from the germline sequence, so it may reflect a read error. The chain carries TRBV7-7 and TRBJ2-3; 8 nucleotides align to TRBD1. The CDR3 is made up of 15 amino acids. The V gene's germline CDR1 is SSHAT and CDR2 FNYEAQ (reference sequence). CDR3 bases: TGTGCTAGCAGCCCGGGACAGGTTAGCACAGATACGCAGTATTTT. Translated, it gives CASSPGQVSTDTQYF.

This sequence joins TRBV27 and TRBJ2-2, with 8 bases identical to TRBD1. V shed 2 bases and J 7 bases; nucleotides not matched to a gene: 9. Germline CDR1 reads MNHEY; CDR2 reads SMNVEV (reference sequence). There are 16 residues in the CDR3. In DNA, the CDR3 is TGTGCCAGCAGTTTAGAACCCGGGACAGGCATCGGGGAGCTGTTTTTT. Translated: CASSLEPGTGIGELFF.

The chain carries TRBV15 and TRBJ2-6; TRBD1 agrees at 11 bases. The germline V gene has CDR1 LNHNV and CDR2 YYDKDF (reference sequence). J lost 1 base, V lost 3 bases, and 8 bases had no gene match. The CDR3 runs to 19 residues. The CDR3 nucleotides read TGTGCCACCAGCAGCCTAGGGACAGGGGGGAATTCTGGGGCCAACGTCCTGACTTTC. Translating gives CATSSLGTGGNSGANVLTF.

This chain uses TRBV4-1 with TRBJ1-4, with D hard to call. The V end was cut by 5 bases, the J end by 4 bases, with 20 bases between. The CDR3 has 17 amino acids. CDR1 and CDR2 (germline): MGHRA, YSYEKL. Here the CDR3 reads CASSFDLGTEYNEKLFF. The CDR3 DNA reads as TGCGCCAGCAGCTTCGATTTAGGAACTGAATATAATGAAAAACTGTTTTTT.

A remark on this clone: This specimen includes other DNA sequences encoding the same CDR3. The CDR3 nucleotides are TGCAGCGTTTCAGACAGGGACAATGAGCAGTTCTTC. Its translation: CSVSDRDNEQFF. This chain links TRBV29-1 with TRBJ2-1; the match to TRBD1 covers 7 bases. CDR1 and CDR2 (germline): SQVTM, ANQGSEA. CDR3 length: 12 amino acids. Trimming at V came to 5 bases and at J to 5 bases, leaving 3 bases not matched to a gene.

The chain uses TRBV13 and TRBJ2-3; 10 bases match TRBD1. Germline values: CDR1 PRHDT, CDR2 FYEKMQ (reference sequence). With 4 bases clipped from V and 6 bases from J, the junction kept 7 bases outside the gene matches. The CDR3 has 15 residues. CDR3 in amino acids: CASSSRDRGVDTQYF. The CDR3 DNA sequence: TGTGCCAGCAGCTCCCGGGACAGGGGTGTGGATACGCAGTATTTT. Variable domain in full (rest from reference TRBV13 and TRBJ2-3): AAGVIQSPRHLIKEKRETATLKCYPIPRHDTVYWYQQGPGQDPQFLISFYEKMQSDKGSIPDRFSAQQFSDYHSELNMSSLELGDSALYFCASSSRDRGVDTQYFGPGTRLTVL.